These 17 T cell receptor beta chains originate from one sample sequenced in a study of T-cell memory formation after mild COVID-19. A single record per CDR3 protein comes from TCRdb applying MiXCR to the 5' RACE reads. The sample lists about 620,000 distinct CDR3 sequences, around 17% seen once, with about 12% in the top ten. Sequencing input: PBMCs or a T cell subset sorted from them (not recorded which). Receptor source: an adult woman who had mild COVID-19 (a few samples of this study predate the infection). Cell type and time point are not known.

The chain employs TRBV4-2 and TRBJ2-1; 7 bases line up with TRBD1. Germline CDR1 LGHNA, CDR2 YNFKEQ. The junction had 8 bases not matched to a gene; V was cut back by 5 bases and J by 7 bases. This CDR3 is 14 amino acids long. The CDR3: CASSAKLQGNEQFF. CDR3 bases: TGTGCCAGCAGCGCCAAATTACAGGGGAATGAGCAGTTCTTC.

In this sample, this clonotype turned up a few times. The rearrangement uses TRBV24-1 and TRBJ2-7, with D maybe TRBD1 (5 bases). The germline CDR1 and CDR2 sequences are KGHDR and SFDVKD. The CDR3 is 15 residues long. The V end was cut by 5 bases, the J end by 2 bases, with 15 bases between. CDR3 sequence reads: CATSAGVGPPYEQYF. CDR3 DNA sequence: TGTGCCACCAGTGCTGGGGTGGGGCCCCCCTACGAGCAGTACTTC.

The CDR3 is CASSRSLVRDRTQYF. The CDR3 nucleotides read TGTGCCAGCAGTAGGTCACTAGTTCGAGATCGTACCCAGTACTTC. The chain carries TRBV2 and TRBJ2-5; tentative D call: TRBD2 (5 bases). CDR3 size: 15 residues. Germline V gene sequence: CDR1 SNHLY, CDR2 FYNNEI. V shed 5 bases and J shed 8 bases, with 21 bases lying between them.

V gene TRBV25-1 combines with J gene TRBJ1-6, with D possibly matching TRBD1 (5 bases). CDR3 length: 14 amino acids. Looked up from germline, CDR1 is MGHDK and CDR2 is SYGVNS. V was shortened by 8 bases and J by 9 bases, with 17 bases between the two germline ends. The CDR3 loop reads CASRAQDTSSPLHF. The CDR3 DNA follows: TGTGCCAGCCGAGCACAGGATACAAGTTCACCCCTCCACTTT.

The rearrangement joins TRBV5-6 to TRBJ2-7, with D unresolved. Trimming removed 1 base from V and 3 bases from J, with 11 bases in between. This CDR3 spans 14 amino acids. CDR1 and CDR2 from the germline V gene are SGHDT and YYEEEE. The CDR3: CASSLRLAYYEQYF. CDR3 nucleotides: TGTGCCAGCAGCTTGAGACTCGCCTACTACGAGCAGTACTTC.

This clonotype has just a few counts. V and J are TRBV9 and TRBJ2-5, with TRBD2 matching 11 bases. The trim removed 4 bases at V and 4 bases at J, leaving 18 bases unmatched. This CDR3 is built from 19 residues. Per the germline V gene, CDR1 is SGDLS and CDR2 is YYNGEE. The CDR3 nucleotides are TGTGCCAGCAGCCCCACCCCCTGGGTAGCGGGAGGGCCAGGAGAGACCCAGTACTTC. The encoded protein is CASSPTPWVAGGPGETQYF. The variable domain in full, completed from reference TRBV9 and TRBJ2-5, reads DSGVTQTPKHLITATGQRVTLRCSPRSGDLSVYWYQQSLDQGLQFLIQYYNGEERAKGNILERFSAQQFPDLHSELNLSSLELGDSALYFCASSPTPWVAGGPGETQYFGPGTRLLVL.

The V and J genes are TRBV7-8 and TRBJ2-3; 8 positions agree with TRBD2. Germline assignment: CDR1 SGHVS and CDR2 FQNEAQ. There are 17 residues in the CDR3. Trimming cost V 1 base and J 1 base; bases outside gene matches: 7. The CDR3 nucleotides are TGTGCCAGCAGCTTAGGGGTCGGGAGGGCCGGCACAGATACGCAGTATTTT. Protein sequence: CASSLGVGRAGTDTQYF.

In this sample, this clonotype turned up once. CDR3 sequence: CASSIDTAGGGTGELFF. CDR3 DNA: TGTGCCAGTAGTATAGATACCGCGGGAGGGGGCACCGGGGAGCTGTTTTTT. The rearrangement links TRBV19 to TRBJ2-2, with 9 bases identical to TRBD2. Per the germline V gene, CDR1 is LNHDA and CDR2 is SQIVND (reference sequence). Trimming at V came to 0 bases and at J to 4 bases, leaving 6 bases not matched to a gene. The CDR3 sequence is 17 residues long.

The chain is built from TRBV11-2 and TRBJ2-7, with 10 bases matching TRBD1. V lost 3 bases and J lost 8; bases outside the gene matches: 4. This CDR3 has 13 amino acids. CDR1 and CDR2 from the germline V gene are SGHAT and FQNNGV. In DNA, the CDR3 is TGTGCCAGCAGCTTGGGACAGGGGCCGCAGCAGTACTTC. Translation gives CASSLGQGPQQYF.

In this sample, this clonotype turned up a few times. The chain has TRBV15 and TRBJ2-2; no reliable D call. V lost 0 bases to trimming and J lost 1 base, with 6 bases between them. Germline values: CDR1 LNHNV, CDR2 YYDKDF (reference sequence). CDR3 length equals 15 residues. CDR3 protein: CATSRDGLNTGELFF. In DNA form, the CDR3 reads TGTGCCACCAGCAGAGACGGATTGAACACCGGGGAGCTGTTTTTT.

In its sample, this clonotype was seen many times. The chain joins TRBV5-1 to TRBJ2-1; 7 bases match TRBD2. V trimming: 1 base; J trimming: 5 bases; junction bases outside the gene matches: 3. Germline V gene sequence: CDR1 SGHRS, CDR2 YFSETQ. The CDR3 is 14 amino acids. The CDR3 spells CASSLIGTNNEQFF. The CDR3 DNA sequence: TGCGCCAGCAGCTTGATCGGGACTAACAATGAGCAGTTCTTC.

V usage is TRBV7-9 and J usage is TRBJ1-1, with a weak D call TRBD1 (5 bases). The CDR3 length is 16 residues. Trimming took 2 bases from V and 1 from J, leaving 14 bases between them. Per the germline V gene, CDR1 is SEHNR and CDR2 is FQNEAQ (reference sequence). CDR3 protein: CASSLRRGPSNTEAFF. CDR3 nucleotides: TGTGCCAGCAGCTTAAGGCGGGGACCCTCGAACACTGAAGCTTTCTTT.

This clonotype was counted ten times or more. The chain combines TRBV4-2 with TRBJ1-2, with TRBD1 matching over 9 bases. The CDR3 has 15 residues. Germline V CDR1 and CDR2: LGHNA, YNFKEQ. Trimming removed 0 bases from V and 4 bases from J; junction bases left unmatched: 3. The CDR3 loop is CASSQETGGSYGYTF. The CDR3 DNA reads TGTGCCAGCAGCCAAGAGACAGGGGGTAGCTATGGCTACACCTTC.

This clonotype occurred a few times. The rearrangement uses TRBV30 and TRBJ1-1; D is unresolved. V lost 0 bases, J lost 1 base, and 6 bases lay in between. The CDR3 loop spans 13 amino acids. Germline CDR1 GTSNPN, CDR2 SVGIG (reference sequence). The CDR3: CAWSVGENTEAFF. The CDR3 DNA sequence: TGTGCCTGGAGTGTTGGGGAGAACACTGAAGCTTTCTTT.

V usage is TRBV20-1 and J usage is TRBJ2-7, with 7 bases fitting TRBD1. J lost 0 bases, V lost 7 bases, and 9 bases had no gene match. Looked up from germline, CDR1 is DFQATT and CDR2 is SNEGSKA (reference sequence). This CDR3 has 14 residues. This chain's CDR3 is CSGLDRNSSYEQYF. The CDR3 region has the DNA TGCAGTGGGCTGGACAGGAATAGCTCCTACGAGCAGTACTTC.

The chain has TRBV20-1 and TRBJ2-1; unclear D gene. V was clipped by 7 bases and J by 8 bases, with 6 bases between them. The CDR3 is 9 residues long. Germline lookup yields CDR1 DFQATT and CDR2 SNEGSKA (reference sequence). The CDR3 DNA sequence: TGCAGTGTGGATGATGAGCAGTTCTTC. Its protein product is CSVDDEQFF.

The chain combines TRBV5-4 with TRBJ2-5; 9 bases fit TRBD2. Trimming cost V 3 bases and J 3 bases; bases outside gene matches: 6. Per germline, CDR1 SGHNT and CDR2 YYREEE (reference sequence). CDR3 length: 15 amino acids. The CDR3 is CASSWMTSGEETQYF. CDR3 bases: TGTGCCAGCAGCTGGATGACTAGCGGAGAAGAGACCCAGTACTTC.